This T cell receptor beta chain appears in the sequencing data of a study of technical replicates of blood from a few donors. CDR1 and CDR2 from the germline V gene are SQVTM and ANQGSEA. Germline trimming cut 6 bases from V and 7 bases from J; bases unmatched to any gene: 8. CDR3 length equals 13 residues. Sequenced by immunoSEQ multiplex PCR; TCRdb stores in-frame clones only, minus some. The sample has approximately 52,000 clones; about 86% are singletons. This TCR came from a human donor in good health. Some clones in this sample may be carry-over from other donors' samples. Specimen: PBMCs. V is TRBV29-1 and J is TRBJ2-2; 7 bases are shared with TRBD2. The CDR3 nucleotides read TGCAGCGTCAACCCGGGAGGTGGCGGGGAGCTGTTTTTT. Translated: CSVNPGGGGELFF.